The 17 T cell receptor beta chains in this list originate from one sample, sequenced in a study of early T cells in non-severe SARS-CoV-2 infection. Each CDR3 protein gets one entry after TCRdb re-called the 5' RACE reads with MiXCR. The sample includes about 99,000 distinct CDR3 sequences, roughly 17% seen only once; the top ten take over 0.95%. Sequenced: whole blood. The receptors were sampled from an adult who was a healthcare worker with PCR-confirmed SARS-CoV-2 infection or an uninfected control (not recorded which).

The rearrangement links TRBV7-9 to TRBJ1-2; the D gene is possibly TRBD1 (5 bases). V was cut by 8 bases and J by 2 bases, with 9 bases left in between. The CDR3 spans 12 residues. Germline loops: CDR1 SEHNR, CDR2 FQNEAQ (reference sequence). The CDR3 here is CASGRENYGYTF. As DNA, the CDR3 is TGTGCCAGCGGCAGGGAAAACTATGGCTACACCTTC.

This clonotype appeared a few times. The V and J genes are TRBV30 and TRBJ1-1; the D is unclear. Trimming removed 0 bases at V and 4 bases at J, with 6 bases between. This CDR3 contains 12 residues. CDR1 and CDR2 (germline): GTSNPN, SVGIG (reference sequence). Here the CDR3 reads CAWSVISTEAFF. CDR3 nucleotides: TGTGCCTGGAGTGTAATATCCACTGAAGCTTTCTTT.

Only a few counts were recorded for this clonotype. This sequence joins TRBV5-1 and TRBJ2-7; a possible D gene is TRBD2 (6 bases). Germline-derived CDR1 and CDR2 are SGHRS and YFSETQ. The CDR3 sequence is 13 residues long. V shed 8 bases and J shed 5 bases, with 17 bases lying between them. CDR3 protein: CASSGTDFDEQYF. The CDR3 DNA follows: TGCGCCAGTTCCGGGACTGACTTCGACGAGCAGTACTTC.

The chain employs TRBV20-1 and TRBJ2-1; the match to TRBD2 covers 11 bases. V trimming: 1 base; J trimming: 2 bases; junction bases outside the gene matches: 7. This CDR3 is 17 amino acids long. The germline V gene encodes CDR1 DFQATT and CDR2 SNEGSKA (reference sequence). The CDR3 sequence is CSARGTSGSGTYNEQFF. Written as DNA, the CDR3 is TGCAGTGCTAGAGGAACTAGCGGGAGTGGCACCTACAATGAGCAGTTCTTC.

This clonotype was observed a few times. The chain uses TRBV12-3 or TRBV12-4 and TRBJ1-1; D is ambiguous. Trimming removed 5 bases from V and 1 base from J, with 11 bases in between. CDR3 size: 14 residues. The CDR3, as DNA: TGTGCCAGCAGTCCTGATACCGCGAACACTGAAGCTTTCTTT. This translates into CASSPDTANTEAFF.

In its sample, this clonotype was seen many times. The CDR3 reads CSAEMPGRDSYEQYF. CDR3 bases: TGCAGTGCTGAAATGCCGGGACGGGATTCTTACGAGCAGTACTTC. This chain connects TRBV20-1 to TRBJ2-7; D is possibly TRBD1 or TRBD2 (5 bases each). Germline CDR1 DFQATT, CDR2 SNEGSKA (reference sequence). The V and J ends lost 5 bases and 4 bases respectively, with 21 bases between them. There are 15 residues in the CDR3.

The sample holds many counts of this clonotype. The chain couples TRBV2 to TRBJ1-4; D gene uncertain. The V gene lost 7 bases and the J gene lost 7 bases, with 10 bases spanning the gap. CDR3 length equals 12 residues. Germline values: CDR1 SNHLY, CDR2 FYNNEI. The CDR3 DNA follows: TGTGCCAGCACAAGAGGATTTGAAAAACTGTTTTTT. Protein product: CASTRGFEKLFF.

This clonotype was seen a handful of times. The chain couples TRBV6-2 or TRBV6-3 to TRBJ2-1; D gene uncertain. The CDR3 runs to 11 residues. CDR1 and CDR2 from the germline V gene are MNHEY and SVGEGT. V was shortened by 6 bases and J by 8 bases, with 8 bases between the two germline ends. The CDR3 coding sequence is TGTGCCAGCAGCCATACTGATGAGCAGTTCTTC. Residues: CASSHTDEQFF.

CDR3 loop: CAWSGVVADTQYF. Here the CDR3 DNA reads TGTGCCTGGAGTGGGGTCGTCGCAGATACGCAGTATTTT. V usage is TRBV30 and J usage is TRBJ2-3; D not resolved. V gave up 1 base and J gave up 4 bases, with 9 bases separating them. In germline, CDR1 is GTSNPN, CDR2 SVGIG (reference sequence). CDR3 length: 13 residues.

This clonotype was seen many times. V is TRBV7-9 and J is TRBJ2-3; D may be TRBD1 (6 bases). Germline lookup yields CDR1 SEHNR and CDR2 FQNEAQ (reference sequence). Deletions cut 5 bases from V and 2 bases from J, with 11 bases between. The CDR3 totals 14 residues. The CDR3 sequence is CASSLDSSTDTQYF. The CDR3 DNA reads TGTGCCAGCAGCCTGGACAGTTCCACAGATACGCAGTATTTT.

As to this clonotype: The CDR3 carries no conserved terminal phenylalanine or tryptophan, so it likely arises from a read error. The chain joins TRBV12-3 or TRBV12-4 to TRBJ1-2; 7 bases match TRBD1. The CDR3 runs 15 residues. Trimming at V came to 6 bases and at J to 1 base, leaving 8 bases not matched to a gene. This CDR3 reads CASSLIQGLNYGYTV. The CDR3 DNA sequence: TGTGCCAGCAGCCTGATACAGGGGCTTAACTATGGCTACACCGTC.

This clonotype was picked up a small number of times. The chain carries TRBV20-1 and TRBJ1-1, with D possibly being TRBD1 (5 bases). V was cut by 5 bases and J by 1 base, with 11 bases left in between. The germline V gene has CDR1 DFQATT and CDR2 SNEGSKA (reference sequence). The CDR3 totals 13 residues. The CDR3 region is CSAPPDRNTEAFF. The CDR3 DNA reads as TGCAGTGCTCCCCCCGACAGGAACACTGAAGCTTTCTTT.

CDR3 DNA sequence: TGCAGTGCTATCGGGACAGAATCAACCGAGCAGTACTTC. It is translated as CSAIGTESTEQYF. The rearrangement links TRBV20-1 to TRBJ2-7; 7 nucleotides match TRBD1. The CDR3 extends over 13 amino acids. Germline-derived CDR1 and CDR2 are DFQATT and SNEGSKA (reference sequence). J lost 6 bases, V lost 4 bases, and 9 bases had no gene match.

The table lists this clonotype with a few counts. The V and J genes are TRBV6-2 or TRBV6-3 and TRBJ1-1; D ambiguous. Trimming pared 4 bases from V and 4 bases from J, leaving 16 bases between. This CDR3 comprises 15 residues. Per the germline V gene, CDR1 is MNHEY and CDR2 is SVGEGT. Written as DNA, the CDR3 is TGTGCCAGCAGTTCCGGAGAGGTCGAGAGCACTGAAGCTTTCTTT. Protein sequence: CASSSGEVESTEAFF.

Here the CDR3 reads CASSRDRVSYNEQFF. In DNA form, the CDR3 reads TGTGCCAGCAGTCGTGACAGGGTATCCTACAATGAGCAGTTCTTC. The chain has TRBV3-1 and TRBJ2-1; 7 nucleotides agree with TRBD1. Germline values: CDR1 LGHDT, CDR2 YNNKEL (reference sequence). This CDR3 region has 15 residues. J was trimmed by 1 base and V by 6 bases; bases with no gene match: 6.

This clonotype appeared many times. The rearrangement links TRBV18 to TRBJ2-1; possibly TRBD1 for D (5 bases). There are 14 residues in the CDR3. The V end was cut by 5 bases, the J end by 5 bases, with 13 bases between. CDR1 is KGHSH and CDR2 is LQKENI in the germline V gene. The CDR3 coding sequence is TGTGCCAGCTCAGGCCAGGGCATAGACAATGAGCAGTTCTTC. Protein: CASSGQGIDNEQFF.

This clonotype appeared a few times. Without the conserved terminal phenylalanine or tryptophan, this CDR3 likely stems from a read error. Because the CDR3's place on the DNA is in doubt, the DNA is left out and the CDR3 is given as listed by TCRdb. The V and J genes are TRBV14 and TRBJ1-1; whether TRBD1, the table's D call, matches the DNA was not checked. The CDR3 adds up to 12 amino acids, both ends counted. Germline CDR1 is SGHDN and CDR2 is FVKESK. The CDR3 protein is CASSATGLRFFL.